This T cell receptor beta chain comes out of a study of beta chain bispecific antibodies for T cell cancers. Points from the study as a whole: The TRBV12-3 share of total TRBV signal fell more than 97% after anti-TRBV12 rather than anti-CD19 exposure. Most targeted TRBV signal came from the leukemia cell line cells, not normal T cells.

One entry per CDR3 protein results from TCRdb running MiXCR on the 5' RACE reads. The table lists about 20,000 distinct CDR3 sequences, about 2% of them singletons, with 4.5% to 5.5% in the top ten. Either OKT3 anti-CD3 antibody or CD3/CD28 beads expanded T cells from blood mononuclear cells over 3 days. Each coculture: around 50,000 target cells, around 50,000 normal T cells, bispecific antibody. V lost 6 bases and J lost 5, with 17 bases in between. Per germline, CDR1 DFQATT and CDR2 SNEGSKA (reference sequence). The CDR3 extends over 13 amino acids. There are many counts of this clonotype. Its antigen remains unknown.

The receptor comes from a human donor in good health. Some clones in this sample may be carry-over from other donors' samples. This material consisted of healthy donor T cells cultured with leukemia cells, taken from a culture containing a bispecific antibody targeting TCR Vbeta12. The J gene is TRBJ2-7, the V gene TRBV20-1; D gene ambiguous. The DNA for the CDR3 is TGCAGTGCCCAAGTGCCACCTGCCCACGAGCAGTACTTC. It encodes CSAQVPPAHEQYF.